The entry below describes one TCR beta chain. Its antigen is still unknown. Germline loops: CDR1 MNHEY, CDR2 SMNVEV (reference sequence). The CDR3 spans 16 residues. UMI-tagged TRB cDNA libraries were built via 5' RACE. Reprocessing the 5' RACE reads, TCRdb reports a single entry for every CDR3 protein and omits DNA. This repertoire includes about 48,000 distinct CDR3 sequences. The entry originates in a study of CXCR3-negative and CXCR3-positive naive CD8 T cells. Whole-study context: Cumulative TRB read yield was roughly 140 million, averaging about 1.5 +/- 0.3 million per library. Study-level results: Both naive subsets carried similar amounts of surface CD5, so TCR strength was inferred from TRB CDR3 properties. Both naive subsets had comparably high diversity; memory CD8+ cells much lower.

This chain links TRBV27 with TRBJ2-2; the TRBD2 assignment by TCRdb is unverifiable without DNA. The clonotype was recovered from a human donor in good health. Some clones in this sample may be carry-over from other donors' samples. The sequenced material came from memory CD8+ T cells from blood. CDR3 protein: CASSPGTSGNTGELFF.